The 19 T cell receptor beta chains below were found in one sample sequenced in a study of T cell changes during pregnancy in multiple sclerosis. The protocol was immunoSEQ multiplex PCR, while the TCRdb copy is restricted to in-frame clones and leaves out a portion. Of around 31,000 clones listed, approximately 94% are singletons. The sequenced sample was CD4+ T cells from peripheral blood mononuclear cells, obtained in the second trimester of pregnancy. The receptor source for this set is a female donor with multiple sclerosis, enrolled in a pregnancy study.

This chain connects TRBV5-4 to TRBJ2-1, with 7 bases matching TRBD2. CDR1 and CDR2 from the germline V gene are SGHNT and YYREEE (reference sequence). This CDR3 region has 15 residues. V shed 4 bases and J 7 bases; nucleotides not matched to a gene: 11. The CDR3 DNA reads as TGTGCCAGCAGCCGTCCGGGCGCGGGGGTAAATGAGCAGTTCTTC. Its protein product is CASSRPGAGVNEQFF.

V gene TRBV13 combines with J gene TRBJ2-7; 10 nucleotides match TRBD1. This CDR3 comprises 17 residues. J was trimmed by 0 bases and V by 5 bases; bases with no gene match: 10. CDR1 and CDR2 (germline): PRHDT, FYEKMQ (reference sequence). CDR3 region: CASSPLGQGISSYEQYF. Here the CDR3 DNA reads TGTGCCAGCAGCCCGCTGGGACAGGGGATTTCCTCCTACGAGCAGTACTTC.

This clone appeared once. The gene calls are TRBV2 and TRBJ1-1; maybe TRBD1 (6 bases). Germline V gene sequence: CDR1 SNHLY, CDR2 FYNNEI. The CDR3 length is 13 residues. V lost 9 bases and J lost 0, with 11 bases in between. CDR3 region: CARGGRMNTEAFF. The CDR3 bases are TGTGCCAGAGGGGGACGGATGAACACTGAAGCTTTCTTT.

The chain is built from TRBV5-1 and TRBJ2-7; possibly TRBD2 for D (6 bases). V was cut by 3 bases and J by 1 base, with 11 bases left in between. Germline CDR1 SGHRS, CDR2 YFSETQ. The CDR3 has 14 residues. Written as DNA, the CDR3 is TGCGCCAGCAGCTCCCGGGACTTGTCCTACGAGCAGTACTTC. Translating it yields CASSSRDLSYEQYF.

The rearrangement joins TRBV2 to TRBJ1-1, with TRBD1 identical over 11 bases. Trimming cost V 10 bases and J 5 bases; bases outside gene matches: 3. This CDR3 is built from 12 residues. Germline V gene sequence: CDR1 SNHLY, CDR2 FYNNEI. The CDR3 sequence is CATGTGGTEAFF. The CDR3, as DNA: TGTGCCACGGGGACAGGGGGGACTGAAGCTTTCTTT.

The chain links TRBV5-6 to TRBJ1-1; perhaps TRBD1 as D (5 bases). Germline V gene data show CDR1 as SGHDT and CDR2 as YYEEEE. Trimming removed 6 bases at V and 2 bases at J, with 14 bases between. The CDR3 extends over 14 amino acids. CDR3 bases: TGTGCCAGCAACCATGGGGGGGACAACACTGAAGCTTTCTTT. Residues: CASNHGGDNTEAFF.

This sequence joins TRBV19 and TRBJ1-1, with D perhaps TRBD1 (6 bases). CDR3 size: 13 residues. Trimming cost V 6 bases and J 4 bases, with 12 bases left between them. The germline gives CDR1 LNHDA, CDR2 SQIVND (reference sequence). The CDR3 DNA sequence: TGTGCCAGTAGGAAACAGGGACCCACTGAAGCTTTCTTT. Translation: CASRKQGPTEAFF. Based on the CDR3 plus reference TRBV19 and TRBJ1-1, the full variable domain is DGGITQSPKYLFRKEGQNVTLSCEQNLNHDAMYWYRQDPGQGLRLIYYSQIVNDFQKGDIAEGYSVSREKKESFPLTVTSAQKNPTAFYLCASRKQGPTEAFFGQGTRLTVV.

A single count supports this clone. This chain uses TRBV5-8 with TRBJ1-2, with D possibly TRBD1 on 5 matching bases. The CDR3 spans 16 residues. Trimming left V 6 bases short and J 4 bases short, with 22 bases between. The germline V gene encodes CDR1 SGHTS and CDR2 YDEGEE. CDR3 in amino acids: CASTRPRGRIAYGYTF. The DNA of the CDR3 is TGTGCCAGCACCAGGCCTAGGGGCAGAATTGCCTATGGCTACACCTTC.

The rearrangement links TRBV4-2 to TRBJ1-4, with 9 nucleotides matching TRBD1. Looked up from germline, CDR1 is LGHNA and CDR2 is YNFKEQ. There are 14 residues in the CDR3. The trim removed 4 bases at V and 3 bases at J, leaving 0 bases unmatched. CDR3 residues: CASSRTGANEKLFF. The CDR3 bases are TGTGCCAGCAGCCGGACAGGGGCTAATGAAAAACTGTTTTTT.

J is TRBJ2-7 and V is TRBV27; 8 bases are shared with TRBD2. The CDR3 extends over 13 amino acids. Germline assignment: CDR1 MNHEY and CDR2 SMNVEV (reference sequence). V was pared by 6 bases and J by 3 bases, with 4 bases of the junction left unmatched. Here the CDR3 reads CASRGLAGYEQYF. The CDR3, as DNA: TGTGCCAGCAGGGGTCTAGCGGGCTACGAGCAGTACTTC.

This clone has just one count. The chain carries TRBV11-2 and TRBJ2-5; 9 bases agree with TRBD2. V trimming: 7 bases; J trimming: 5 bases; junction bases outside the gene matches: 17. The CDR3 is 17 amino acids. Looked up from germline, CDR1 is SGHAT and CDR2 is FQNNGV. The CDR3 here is CASILGGAGGAGETQYF. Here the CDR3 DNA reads TGTGCCAGCATCCTAGGGGGAGCGGGGGGCGCTGGGGAGACCCAGTACTTC.

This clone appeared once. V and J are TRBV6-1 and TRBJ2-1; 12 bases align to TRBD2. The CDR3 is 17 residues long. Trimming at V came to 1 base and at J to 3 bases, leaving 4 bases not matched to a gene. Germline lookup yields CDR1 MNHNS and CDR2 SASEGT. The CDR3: CASSEERTSGIYNEQFF. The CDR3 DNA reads TGTGCCAGCAGTGAAGAAAGGACTAGCGGGATCTACAATGAGCAGTTCTTC.

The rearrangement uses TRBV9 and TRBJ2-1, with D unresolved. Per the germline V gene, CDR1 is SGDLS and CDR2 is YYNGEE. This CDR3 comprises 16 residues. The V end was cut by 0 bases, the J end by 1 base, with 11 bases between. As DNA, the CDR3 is TGTGCCAGCAGCGTAGCAGGTGAAAGATCCTACAATGAGCAGTTCTTC. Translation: CASSVAGERSYNEQFF.

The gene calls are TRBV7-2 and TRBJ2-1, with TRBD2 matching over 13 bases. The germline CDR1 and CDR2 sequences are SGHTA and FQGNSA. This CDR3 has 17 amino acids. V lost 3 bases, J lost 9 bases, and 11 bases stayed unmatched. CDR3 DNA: TGTGCCAGCAGCTTTAGAAGGACTAGCGGGAGTAGGACTGAGCAGTTCTTC. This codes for CASSFRRTSGSRTEQFF.

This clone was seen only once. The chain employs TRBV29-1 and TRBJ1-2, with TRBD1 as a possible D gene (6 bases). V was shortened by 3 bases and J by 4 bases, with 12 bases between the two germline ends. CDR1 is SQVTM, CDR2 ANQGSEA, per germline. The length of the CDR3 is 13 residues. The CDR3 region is CSVDATGGYGYTF. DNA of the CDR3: TGCAGCGTTGATGCGACAGGCGGCTATGGCTACACCTTC.

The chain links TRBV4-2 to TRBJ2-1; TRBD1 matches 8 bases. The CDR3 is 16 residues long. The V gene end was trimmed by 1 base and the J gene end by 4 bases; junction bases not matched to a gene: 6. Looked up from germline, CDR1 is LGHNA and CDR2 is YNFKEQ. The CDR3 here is CASSQGVQGVYNEQFF. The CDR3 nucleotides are TGTGCCAGCAGCCAAGGTGTACAGGGGGTTTACAATGAGCAGTTCTTC.

Written as DNA, the CDR3 is TGTGCCAGTAGTACGGGACTAAAGTACAATGAGCAGTTCTTC. Its translation is CASSTGLKYNEQFF. This chain links TRBV19 with TRBJ2-1; the match to TRBD2 covers 7 bases. Germline V CDR1 and CDR2: LNHDA, SQIVND (reference sequence). The CDR3 sequence is 14 residues long. V gave up 4 bases and J gave up 4 bases; unmatched junction bases: 4.

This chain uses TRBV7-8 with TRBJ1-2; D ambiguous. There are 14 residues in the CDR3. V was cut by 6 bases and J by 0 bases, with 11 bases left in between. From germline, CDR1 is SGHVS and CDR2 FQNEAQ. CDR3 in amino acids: CASSQARANYGYTF. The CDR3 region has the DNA TGTGCCAGCAGTCAGGCGAGGGCTAACTATGGCTACACCTTC.

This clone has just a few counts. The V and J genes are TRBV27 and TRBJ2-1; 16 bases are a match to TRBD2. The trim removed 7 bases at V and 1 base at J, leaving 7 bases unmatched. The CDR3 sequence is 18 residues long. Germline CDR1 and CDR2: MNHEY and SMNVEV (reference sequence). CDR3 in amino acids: CASTKGLAGGGSYNEQFF. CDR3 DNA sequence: TGTGCCAGCACCAAGGGACTAGCGGGAGGGGGGTCCTACAATGAGCAGTTCTTC.